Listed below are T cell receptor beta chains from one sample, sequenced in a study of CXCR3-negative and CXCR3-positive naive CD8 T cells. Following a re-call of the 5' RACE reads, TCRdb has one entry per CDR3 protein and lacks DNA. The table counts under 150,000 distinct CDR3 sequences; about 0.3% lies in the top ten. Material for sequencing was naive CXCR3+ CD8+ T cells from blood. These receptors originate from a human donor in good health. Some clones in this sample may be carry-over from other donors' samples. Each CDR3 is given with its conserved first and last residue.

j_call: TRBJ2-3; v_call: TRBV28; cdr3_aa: CASRVTDTQYF
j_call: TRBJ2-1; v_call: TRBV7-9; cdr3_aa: CASSLHEDEQFF
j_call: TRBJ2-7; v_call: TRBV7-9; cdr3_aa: CASSSLQGFLPGDEQYF
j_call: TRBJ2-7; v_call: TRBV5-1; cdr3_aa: CASSFTTGFTYEQYF
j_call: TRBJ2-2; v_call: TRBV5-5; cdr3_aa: CASSLVWGEGGELFF
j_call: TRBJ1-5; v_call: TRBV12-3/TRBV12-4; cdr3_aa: CASSPNWEAQHF
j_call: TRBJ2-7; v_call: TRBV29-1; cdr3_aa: CSVRGGNEQYF
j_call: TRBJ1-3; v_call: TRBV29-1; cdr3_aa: CSMTGGAENTKYF
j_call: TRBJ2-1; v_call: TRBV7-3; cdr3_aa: CASSVEGLYNEQFF
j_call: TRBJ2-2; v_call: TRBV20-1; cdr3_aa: CSAEDRAGELFF
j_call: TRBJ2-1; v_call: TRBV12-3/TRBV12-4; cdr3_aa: CASSFRGDRGLAEQFF
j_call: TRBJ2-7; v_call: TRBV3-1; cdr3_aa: CASSQGLGRNYEQYF
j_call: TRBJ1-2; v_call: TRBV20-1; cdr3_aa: CSAPGAENGYTF
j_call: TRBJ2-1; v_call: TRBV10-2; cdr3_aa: CASSVQGTEQFF
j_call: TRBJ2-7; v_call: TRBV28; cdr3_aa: CASSRLAEEQYF
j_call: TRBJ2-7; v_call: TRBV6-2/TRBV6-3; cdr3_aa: CASSPLAGQSTSYEQYF
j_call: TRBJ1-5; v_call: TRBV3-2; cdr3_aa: CASSQRPQGGVQPQHF
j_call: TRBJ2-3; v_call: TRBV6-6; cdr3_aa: CASSYLGLAGDTDTQYF
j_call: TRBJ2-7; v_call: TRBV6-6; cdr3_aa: CASSYSATSSYEQYF
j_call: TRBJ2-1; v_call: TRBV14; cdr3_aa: CASSVDLSSYNEQFF
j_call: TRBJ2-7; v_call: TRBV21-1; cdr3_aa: CASSKLAGALHEQYF
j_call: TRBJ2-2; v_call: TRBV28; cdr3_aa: CACQGPTNTGELFF
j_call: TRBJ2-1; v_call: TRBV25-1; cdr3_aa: CASSELKGTGVFSYNEQFF
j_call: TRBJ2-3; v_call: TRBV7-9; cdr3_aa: CASSPLLQLAGEADTQYF
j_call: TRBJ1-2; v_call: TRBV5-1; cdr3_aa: CASSLSQGHDGYTF
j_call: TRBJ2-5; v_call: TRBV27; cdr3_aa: CASSFFRDFKETQYF
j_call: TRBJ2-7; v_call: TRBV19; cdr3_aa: CASSIGLRGPQYF
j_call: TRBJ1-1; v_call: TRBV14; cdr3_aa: CASSQVTDTEAFF
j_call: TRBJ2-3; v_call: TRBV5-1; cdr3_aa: CASSVDTRTDTQYF
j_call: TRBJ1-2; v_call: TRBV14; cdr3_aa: CASSQGPFSNYGYTF
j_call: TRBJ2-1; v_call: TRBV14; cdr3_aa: CASSQGGTSGDEQFF
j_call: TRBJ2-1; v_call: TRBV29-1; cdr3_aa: CSAAGTSGPSSYNEQFF
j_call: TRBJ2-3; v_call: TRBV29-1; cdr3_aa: CSVGLSSDAFSTDTQYF
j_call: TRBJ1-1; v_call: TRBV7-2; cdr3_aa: CASSLALSGNTEAFF
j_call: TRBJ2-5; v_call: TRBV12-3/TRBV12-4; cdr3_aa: CASSLTGPKTQYF
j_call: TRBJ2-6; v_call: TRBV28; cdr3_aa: CASSSHPRDVWLGANVLTF
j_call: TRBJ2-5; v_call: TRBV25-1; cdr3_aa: CASSEYIGEAQYF
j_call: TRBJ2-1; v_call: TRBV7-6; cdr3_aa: CASGGPRSSYNEQFF
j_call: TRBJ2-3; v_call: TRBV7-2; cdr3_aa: CASSLEPWDTQYF
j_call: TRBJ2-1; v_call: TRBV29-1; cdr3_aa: CSVELASIRYEQFF
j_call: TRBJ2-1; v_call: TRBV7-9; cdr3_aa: CASSLGLMGEQFF